The rows below give T cell receptor beta chains drawn from one sample of a study of cytomegalovirus exposure and HLA in healthy donors. Profiling relied on immunoSEQ multiplex PCR, and the TCRdb table lists in-frame clones only, not all of them. In total, the table holds 95,000 to 150,000 clones. Sequenced material: PBMCs. These receptors originate from a young man in good health and CMV-seronegative. CDR3s include the opening cysteine and the closing phenylalanine or tryptophan. Each record gives: D gene, V gene, J gene, CDR3 DNA, CDR3 protein. A D gene is named only where the DNA matches it firmly.

>-|TRBV15|TRBJ2-6
TGTGCCACCAGCAGCTTCCGGGTCTCTGGGGCCAACGTCCTGACTTTC
CATSSFRVSGANVLTF
>TRBD1|TRBV5-1|TRBJ1-4
TGCGCCAGTTCGGACAGGGCAACTAATGAAAAACTGTTTTTT
CASSDRATNEKLFF
>TRBD1|TRBV5-4|TRBJ1-1
TGTGCCAGCAGCTTGAAAGTTGGGCAGGGGGCTGAAGCTTTCTTT
CASSLKVGQGAEAFF
>TRBD1|TRBV15|TRBJ2-1
TGTGCCACCAGCAGAGATTTGGGGACAGGGGGGAATGAGCAGTTCTTC
CATSRDLGTGGNEQFF
>-|TRBV7-9|TRBJ1-2
TGTGCCAGCAGCTCATCCGACGGGTATGGCTACACCTTC
CASSSSDGYGYTF
>-|TRBV4-2|TRBJ1-2
TGTGCCAGCAGCCAGGCGGGGGGGAGGGATGGCTACACCTTC
CASSQAGGRDGYTF
>-|TRBV18|TRBJ1-5
TGTGCCAGCTCACCACTCGGAGATCATCAGCCCCAGCATTTT
CASSPLGDHQPQHF
>TRBD2|TRBV13|TRBJ2-7
TGTGCCAGCAGCCCTGGGACTACCGAGCAGTACTTC
CASSPGTTEQYF
>-|TRBV7-9|TRBJ1-1
TGTGCCAGCAGCTTAGCAGGGGTGAACACTGAAGCTTTCTTT
CASSLAGVNTEAFF
>TRBD1|TRBV19|TRBJ1-2
TGTGCCAGTAGTATAGCTGGGACAGGGAGACTTAACTATGGCTACACCTTC
CASSIAGTGRLNYGYTF
>-|TRBV7-5|TRBJ1-5
TGTGCCAGAAGCCCCCTAGGGAGGGGGAATCAGCCCCAGCATTTT
CARSPLGRGNQPQHF
>TRBD2|TRBV19|TRBJ2-5
TGTGCCAGTAGTATGACTAGCGGGGGGGCTTGGGAGACCCAGTACTTC
CASSMTSGGAWETQYF
>TRBD2|TRBV5-4|TRBJ2-1
TGTGCCAGCAGCTTCGGCGGGGGGTACAATGAGCAGTTCTTC
CASSFGGGYNEQFF
>TRBD2|TRBV7-6|TRBJ2-7
TGTGCCAGCAGCTTAGAACTAGCGGCCTCCTACGAGCAGTACTTC
CASSLELAASYEQYF
>TRBD1|TRBV19|TRBJ2-1
TGTGCCAGTGCCTCCGGGACAGTCGATGAGCAGTTCTTC
CASASGTVDEQFF
>TRBD1|TRBV9|TRBJ2-5
TGTGCCAGCAGCACGACAGGGCGAGAGACCCAGTACTTC
CASSTTGRETQYF
>TRBD1|TRBV6-6|TRBJ1-2
TGTGCCAGCAGTTACTCGGGACAGGCTAACTATGGCTACACCTTC
CASSYSGQANYGYTF
>-|TRBV6-6|TRBJ1-4
TGTGCCAGCAGTACGGCCCAGTTTGGAAGGGGGCTGTTTTTT
CASSTAQFGRGLFF
>-|TRBV20-1|TRBJ2-1
TGCAGTGCTAAGGGGACAAGGAAATGGTTCTTC
CSAKGTRKWFF
>TRBD2|TRBV10-2|TRBJ2-3
TGCGCCAGCAGTGAGAGGGCGGGGGGGCAGAGAGATACGCAGTATTTT
CASSERAGGQRDTQYF
>-|TRBV27|TRBJ2-3
TGTGCCAGCAGTTCTAAAGGAGTAGCCTCGACGGGGACGCAGTATTTT
CASSSKGVASTGTQYF
>-|TRBV27|TRBJ2-7
TGTGCCAGCAGTTCCACAGGTTACGAGCAGTACTTC
CASSSTGYEQYF
>TRBD1|TRBV6-4|TRBJ2-2
TGTGCCAGCAGTGGGACAGGGGGCACCGGGGAGCTGTTTTTT
CASSGTGGTGELFF
>TRBD2|TRBV11-2|TRBJ2-1
TGTGCCAGCAGCCGTCGGACTAGCGGCATATACAATGAGCAGTTCTTC
CASSRRTSGIYNEQFF
>-|TRBV30|TRBJ1-2
TGTGCCCGTACTCGGGAGGGTGGCTACACCTTC
CARTREGGYTF
>TRBD1|TRBV27|TRBJ1-2
TGTGCCAGCAGACCTAGGACAGGGAACAAAAACTATGGCTACACCTTC
CASRPRTGNKNYGYTF
>-|TRBV5-6|TRBJ2-3
TGTGCCAGCAGCTTTTCTAGCACAGATACGCAGTATTTT
CASSFSSTDTQYF
>-|TRBV18|TRBJ1-5
TGTGCCAGCTCACAGACAGTAAATCAGCCCCAGCATTTT
CASSQTVNQPQHF
>-|TRBV9|TRBJ1-5
TGTGCCAGCAGCCCCGAGGGAGGCTCGCGTCAGCCCCAGCATTTT
CASSPEGGSRQPQHF
>TRBD2|TRBV6-1|TRBJ2-3
TGTGCCAGCAGTGAAAGCGGGGGGGCAGATACGCAGTATTTT
CASSESGGADTQYF
>-|TRBV9|TRBJ1-1
TGTGCCAGCAGCGTAGGGCTTTTGAACACTGAAGCTTTCTTT
CASSVGLLNTEAFF
>-|TRBV27|TRBJ2-7
TGTGCCAGCATGAGGGAGACAGGAGCGTGGGAGCAGTACTTC
CASMRETGAWEQYF
>-|TRBV29-1|TRBJ1-1
TGCAGCGTCCGGATGGGGGGGGCAGCTGAAGCTTTCTTT
CSVRMGGAAEAFF
>TRBD2|TRBV11-3|TRBJ2-1
TGTGCCAGCAGCCTATCGGGACTAGCGGGTGAGCAGTTCTTC
CASSLSGLAGEQFF
>TRBD1|TRBV6-6|TRBJ2-7
TGTGCCAGCAGTTACACCCTACAGGGGGCAGGCGAGCAGTACTTC
CASSYTLQGAGEQYF
>-|TRBV18|TRBJ1-4
TGTGCCAGCTCACCAGGCCAAAATGAAAAACTGTTTTTT
CASSPGQNEKLFF
>-|TRBV7-8|TRBJ2-3
TGTGCCAGCAGCCCCTACCTCCTAGGCACAGATACGCAGTATTTT
CASSPYLLGTDTQYF
>TRBD2|TRBV19|TRBJ2-1
TGTGCCAGTTGTGCCAGCGGGAGCTCCTACAATGAGCAGTTCTTC
CASCASGSSYNEQFF
>-|TRBV7-9|TRBJ2-2
TGTGCCAGCAGCTTCGCGCCGGGGGGCAGGACCGGGGAGCTGTTTTTT
CASSFAPGGRTGELFF
>-|TRBV7-2|TRBJ2-1
TGTGCCAGCAGTGCTTATATCCCTCCGAGTCCCTACAATGAGCAGTTCTTC
CASSAYIPPSPYNEQFF
>-|TRBV25-1|TRBJ1-1
TGTGCCAGCAGTGCTACAGGGTCGGCAGCTTTCTTT
CASSATGSAAFF
>-|TRBV6-5|TRBJ2-1
TGTGCCAGCAGTCCCGGACAAGGCGGCCACAATGAGCAGTTCTTC
CASSPGQGGHNEQFF
>-|TRBV19|TRBJ1-1
TGTGCCAGTAGCCCCGAGGGCGGGAACACTGAAGCTTTCTTT
CASSPEGGNTEAFF
>TRBD1|TRBV27|TRBJ1-1
TGTGCCAGCAGTTCGACAGGGAGAGCAACTGAAGCTTTCTTT
CASSSTGRATEAFF
>-|TRBV19|TRBJ1-5
TGTGCCAGTAGTACAGGAGCAACAGGGAGTCCCCAGCATTTT
CASSTGATGSPQHF
>TRBD2|TRBV5-1|TRBJ2-3
TGCGCCAGCAGCCAACTAACTAGCGCCCACCAGTATTTT
CASSQLTSAHQYF
>TRBD1|TRBV27|TRBJ2-7
TGTGCCAGCAGCCCTCCCGTCAACAGGGGGACCTACGAGCAGTACTTC
CASSPPVNRGTYEQYF
>-|TRBV7-9|TRBJ1-4
TGTGCCAGCAGCTATGAACCGGGGTTTGGTGAAAAACTGTTTTTT
CASSYEPGFGEKLFF
>TRBD2|TRBV7-8|TRBJ2-7
TGTGCCAGCAGCTCCCTTCGGGGGGGGGCCGACGAGCAGTACTTC
CASSSLRGGADEQYF
>-|TRBV5-1|TRBJ1-1
TGCGCCAGCAGCCGTACAAATCAGGGAACGAACACTGAAGCTTTCTTT
CASSRTNQGTNTEAFF
>TRBD1|TRBV5-4|TRBJ1-2
TGTGCCAGCAGCCCGGGACCGGACAGGGACGTTGGCTACACCTTC
CASSPGPDRDVGYTF
>TRBD2|TRBV19|TRBJ2-3
TGTGCCAGTAGTCAGCGGGGGAACACAGATACGCAGTATTTT
CASSQRGNTDTQYF
>TRBD1|TRBV28|TRBJ1-2
TGTGCCAGCAGTCTCACAGGGGGCTATGGCTACACCTTC
CASSLTGGYGYTF
>TRBD1|TRBV5-6|TRBJ1-4
TGTGCCAGCAGCGGGGACAGTGAAAAACTGTTTTTT
CASSGDSEKLFF
>TRBD1|TRBV5-1|TRBJ1-1
TGCGCCAGCAGCTTTGGACAGGGCAACACTGAAGCTTTCTTT
CASSFGQGNTEAFF